This T cell receptor (beta chain) was profiled in a study of shared T cell receptors in the human thymus. The table came from immunoSEQ multiplex PCR; TCRdb's copy has only in-frame clones and leaves some out. The table records about 660,000 clones, roughly 88% of them present only once. The ends lost 1 base at V and 6 bases at J; junction bases unmatched: 21. Germline CDR1 reads SGHNT; CDR2 reads YYREEE (reference sequence). This CDR3 spans 19 amino acids. These data were likewise used in another study, on human thymus T cells. As that report states: Resections that were taken during corrective heart surgery supplied the thymus tissue.

V usage is TRBV5-4 and J usage is TRBJ2-7; 8 bases map to TRBD2. Material: thymocytes. The sequence derives from a boy less than two years old with a congenital heart defect. The CDR3 is CASSLSGGGFPINPSEQYF. CDR3 nucleotides: TGTGCCAGCAGCTTGTCCGGGGGGGGCTTTCCTATTAATCCCTCCGAGCAGTACTTC.